These 7 T cell receptor beta chains share one sample of origin, sequenced in a study of tumor-infiltrating lymphocytes in primary liver carcinoma. Using a constant-region primer together with ProtoScript II reverse transcriptase, TCR beta cDNA was made from about 500 ng of total RNA. Employing slightly modified ARM-PCR, three nested multiplex PCR rounds were run, and these gave rise to the TCR beta libraries. A C-beta reverse primer was combined with TRBV1-TRBV30 forward primers in the first two PCR rounds, and each round had approximately 9 cycles. TCRdb used MiXCR to reprocess the multiplex PCR reads, holding one entry per CDR3 protein. The sample includes around 40,000 distinct CDR3 sequences, approximately 73% seen only once; the top ten take 19%. Co-extracting RNA and DNA was done with roughly 17-34 mg of unsorted bulk tissue as input. The sequenced sample consisted of liver tumor tissue from sampling region 2. The subset denotes: tumor region T2, inferior pole. The receptors here all came from a man aged 35 to 55 with primary liver carcinoma and hepatitis B virus infection.

For this clonotype: A single base separates this from a much larger clone, so it may be a read error. The chain is built from TRBV7-8 and TRBJ1-2; D not resolved. CDR1 is SGHVS, CDR2 FQNEAQ, per germline. This CDR3 contains 12 residues. Trimming took off 3 bases at V and 7 bases at J, with 9 bases between the two ends. For the CDR3, the DNA is TGTGCCAGCAGCTTCCTCGAGCTTGGCTACACCTTC. Its translation is CASSFLELGYTF.

The count of this clonotype is one. Since the CDR3 does not end with the conserved phenylalanine or tryptophan, this likely comes from a read error. It is unclear where the CDR3 begins or ends on the DNA, so no DNA is shown, and the CDR3 is as TCRdb lists it. This chain uses TRBV11-2 with TRBJ2-6; the D segment call TRBD1 is taken from the table without a DNA check. The CDR3 has 21 residues if both end residues are counted. CDR1 SGHAT and CDR2 FQNNGV come from the germline V gene. The chain's CDR3 is CASSMGGERGISLSGTNVLTS.

Regarding this clonotype: No conserved phenylalanine or tryptophan is present at the end of the CDR3, so a read error is the likely explanation. The chain combines TRBV11-1 with TRBJ2-7; a possible D gene is TRBD1 (6 bases). The CDR3 consists of 13 residues. V was shortened by 5 bases and J by 2 bases, with 10 bases between the two germline ends. Germline assignment: CDR1 SGHAT and CDR2 FQDESV (reference sequence). The CDR3 loop is CASSPRGPYEQYL. Written as DNA, the CDR3 is TGTGCCAGCAGCCCCAGGGGCCCCTACGAGCAGTACTTG.

This clonotype was counted a single time. This may arise from a read error, as a much more abundant clone is one base away. The rearrangement links TRBV7-9 to TRBJ2-7; 9 nucleotides agree with TRBD1. CDR3 length: 12 residues. The V gene's germline CDR1 is SEHNR and CDR2 FQNEAQ (reference sequence). J was trimmed by 6 bases and V by 8 bases; bases with no gene match: 5. This chain's CDR3 is CASCQGQGEQYF. DNA of the CDR3: TGTGCCAGCTGCCAGGGACAGGGCGAGCAGTACTTC.

The V gene is TRBV10-2, the J gene TRBJ2-3; 11 bases agree with TRBD2. The CDR3 sequence is 12 residues long. With 7 bases clipped from V and 14 bases from J, the junction kept 8 bases outside the gene matches. The V gene's germline CDR1 is WSHSY and CDR2 SAAADI. Here the CDR3 reads CASNHTSGRMYF. The CDR3 DNA reads TGCGCCAGCAACCACACTAGCGGGAGAATGTATTTT.

This clonotype has a handful of counts. The chain has TRBV28 and TRBJ1-4, with D perhaps TRBD1 (6 bases). CDR1 is MDHEN and CDR2 is SYDVKM in the germline V gene. Trimming left V 5 bases short and J 10 bases short, with 14 bases between. CDR3 length: 13 amino acids. The CDR3 is CASSLHGQPKLFF. The CDR3 DNA follows: TGTGCCAGCAGTCTTCATGGACAGCCAAAACTGTTTTTT.

For this clonotype: An end of the junction does not agree with germline; a read error may underlie this. V usage is TRBV4-2 and J usage is TRBJ2-1; the match to TRBD2 covers 7 bases. Germline V gives CDR1 LGHNA, CDR2 YNFKEQ. The CDR3 length is 17 residues. Here the CDR3 reads CTSSQVSAGYTGIEQFF. For the CDR3, the DNA is TGTACCAGCAGCCAAGTTTCAGCGGGATATACGGGGATTGAACAGTTCTTC.